The text below deals with one T cell receptor (beta chain). Unrecorded immune exposures were likely, despite nominal health at sampling. The sample is drawn from a study of cytomegalovirus exposure and HLA in healthy donors. Study overall: Samples from HLA-typed donors yielded about 85 million unique TCRs in an early data release.

Trimming cost V 5 bases and J 3 bases, with 13 bases left between them. Germline V gives CDR1 MNHEY, CDR2 SMNVEV (reference sequence). This CDR3 comprises 14 residues. The PCR was carried out with 60 Vbeta primers and 13 Jbeta primers. In the original analysis: Later analysis identified some 88 million unique TCR beta chains, approximately 10 million shared. Sequencing was performed with immunoSEQ multiplex PCR; in TCRdb, only in-frame clones are kept and a portion is missing. The V and J calls and the clone size are those of that table, but D and trimming were determined from the DNA. This table holds around 100,000 clones.

Sequenced sample: PBMCs. This sequence originates from a man aged 40-55 years in good health and CMV-seronegative. The chain is built from TRBV27 and TRBJ1-1, with D possibly TRBD1 on 6 matching bases. CDR3 sequence: CASSQQGKDTEAFF. In nucleotides, the CDR3 is TGTGCCAGCAGTCAACAGGGAAAGGACACTGAAGCTTTCTTT.